These 14 T cell receptor beta chains originate from one sample sequenced in a study of T cell changes during pregnancy in multiple sclerosis. TCRdb keeps only in-frame clones here, not all; method: immunoSEQ multiplex PCR. The table lists some 40,000 clones, almost 90% of them singletons, with 0.57% in the top ten. The specimen was CD4+ T cells from peripheral blood mononuclear cells, collected in the second trimester of pregnancy. The receptors derive from a female donor with multiple sclerosis, enrolled in a pregnancy study.

This chain links TRBV28 with TRBJ2-2; D gene uncertain. The length of the CDR3 is 14 residues. Germline CDR1 is MDHEN and CDR2 is SYDVKM. Deletions cut 3 bases from V and 6 bases from J, with 11 bases between. CDR3 sequence reads: CASSFSPLSGELFF. For the CDR3, the DNA is TGTGCCAGCAGTTTTTCCCCCCTATCCGGGGAGCTGTTTTTT. Drawing the rest from reference TRBV28 and TRBJ2-2, the complete variable domain is DVKVTQSSRYLVKRTGEKVFLECVQDMDHENMFWYRQDPGLGLRLIYFSYDVKMKEKGDIPEGYSVSREKKERFSLILESASTNQTSMYLCASSFSPLSGELFFGEGSRLTVL.

The chain joins TRBV6-1 to TRBJ1-5, with TRBD1 matching over 7 bases. The CDR3 contains 15 residues. The germline V gene encodes CDR1 MNHNS and CDR2 SASEGT. Trimming removed 6 bases from V and 0 bases from J; junction bases left unmatched: 5. CDR3 loop: CASSTGEYSNQPQHF. For the CDR3, the DNA is TGTGCCAGCAGCACAGGGGAGTATAGCAATCAGCCCCAGCATTTT.

The rearrangement joins TRBV6-4 to TRBJ2-1; D is possibly TRBD1 (6 bases). V lost 4 bases and J lost 2, with 12 bases in between. The V gene's germline CDR1 is MRHNA and CDR2 SNTAGT. The CDR3 sequence is 15 residues long. Here the CDR3 reads CASSAAGGAYNEQFF. CDR3 DNA: TGTGCCAGCAGTGCCGCTGGGGGCGCCTACAATGAGCAGTTCTTC.

This clone was detected a few times. This chain's CDR3 is CASSDRGYEQYF. In DNA, the CDR3 is TGTGCCAGCAGTGACAGGGGGTACGAGCAGTACTTC. V and J are TRBV5-4 and TRBJ2-7; 9 bases agree with TRBD1. This CDR3 is built from 12 residues. Germline lookup yields CDR1 SGHNT and CDR2 YYREEE (reference sequence). V shed 5 bases, J shed 4 bases, and the junction held 1 base outside the gene matches.

The chain is built from TRBV5-4 and TRBJ1-2; 10 nucleotides agree with TRBD1. This CDR3 is built from 16 residues. The junction had 6 bases not matched to a gene; V was cut back by 0 bases and J by 4 bases. Germline V lookup: CDR1 SGHNT, CDR2 YYREEE (reference sequence). Written as DNA, the CDR3 is TGTGCCAGCAGCTTGGTGACGCGGACAGGGGGCTATGGCTACACCTTC. Encoded protein: CASSLVTRTGGYGYTF.

The genes are TRBV27 and TRBJ2-7; 9 bases align to TRBD1. The germline CDR1 and CDR2 sequences are MNHEY and SMNVEV (reference sequence). V was clipped by 8 bases and J by 3 bases; unmatched bases: 8. The CDR3 totals 14 residues. The CDR3 DNA reads as TGTGCCAGCCGAGTGGGGACAGGGATCTACGAGCAGTACTTC. It specifies CASRVGTGIYEQYF.

The gene calls are TRBV4-2 and TRBJ2-2; the match to TRBD1 covers 9 bases. Germline values: CDR1 LGHNA, CDR2 YNFKEQ. V shed 3 bases, J shed 7 bases, and the junction held 3 bases outside the gene matches. This CDR3 has 14 residues. This CDR3 is CASSQGQGNGELFF. CDR3 coding DNA: TGTGCCAGCAGCCAGGGACAGGGCAACGGGGAGCTGTTTTTT.

The V call is TRBV28, the J call TRBJ1-5; 10 nucleotides align to TRBD1. The CDR3 contains 16 residues. Losses at the gene ends were 2 bases for V and 6 bases for J; bases not matched to a gene: 7. Germline V gives CDR1 MDHEN, CDR2 SYDVKM. Here the CDR3 DNA reads TGTGCCAGCAGTTTAGGCGACAGGGGGCTGGGTCAGCCCCAGCATTTT. Translation gives CASSLGDRGLGQPQHF. The whole variable domain, remainder taken from reference TRBV28 and TRBJ1-5, is DVKVTQSSRYLVKRTGEKVFLECVQDMDHENMFWYRQDPGLGLRLIYFSYDVKMKEKGDIPEGYSVSREKKERFSLILESASTNQTSMYLCASSLGDRGLGQPQHFGDGTRLSIL.

The J gene is TRBJ1-2, the V gene TRBV19; 7 bases map to TRBD1. This CDR3 contains 13 residues. V trimming: 7 bases; J trimming: 8 bases; junction bases outside the gene matches: 10. CDR1 LNHDA and CDR2 SQIVND come from the germline V gene (reference sequence). CDR3: CASKTGLRGGYTF. CDR3 nucleotide sequence: TGTGCCAGTAAGACAGGGCTCCGAGGCGGCTACACCTTC.

CDR3 sequence reads: CASSVVPGGSGSEAFF. The CDR3 DNA reads as TGTGCCAGCAGCGTAGTACCGGGCGGGTCAGGCTCTGAAGCTTTCTTT. V is TRBV9 and J is TRBJ1-1; D ambiguous. CDR1 is SGDLS and CDR2 is YYNGEE in the germline V gene. V lost 0 bases and J lost 6, with 18 bases in between. The CDR3 contains 16 residues.

This chain joins TRBV4-2 and TRBJ1-1; maybe TRBD1 (6 bases). Germline V lookup: CDR1 LGHNA, CDR2 YNFKEQ. CDR3 size: 17 residues. Trimming took off 0 bases at V and 0 bases at J, with 14 bases between the two ends. The CDR3 spells CASSQDYRVFMNTEAFF. DNA for the CDR3: TGTGCCAGCAGCCAAGATTACAGGGTCTTCATGAACACTGAAGCTTTCTTT.

The gene calls are TRBV7-2 and TRBJ2-7; TRBD1 agrees at 11 bases. The V gene's germline CDR1 is SGHTA and CDR2 FQGNSA. V trimming: 2 bases; J trimming: 6 bases; junction bases outside the gene matches: 12. The CDR3 has 17 residues. The CDR3 region has the DNA TGTGCCAGCAGCTTAACCTTCCTGGGGGACAGGGGGGCCGAGCAGTACTTC. As protein: CASSLTFLGDRGAEQYF.

J is TRBJ2-2 and V is TRBV18; D is possibly TRBD2 (5 bases). This CDR3 spans 19 amino acids. V dropped 2 bases and J dropped 0 bases, with 19 bases sitting between them. CDR1 and CDR2 from the germline V gene are KGHSH and LQKENI. The CDR3 bases are TGTGCCAGCTCACCATTACGACTAAGCGGACCTGCGAACACCGGGGAGCTGTTTTTT. The encoded protein is CASSPLRLSGPANTGELFF. The full variable domain, its missing parts supplied by reference TRBV18 and TRBJ2-2, is NAGVMQNPRHLVRRRGQEARLRCSPMKGHSHVYWYRQLPEEGLKFMVYLQKENIIDESGMPKERFSAEFPKEGPSILRIQQVVRGDSAAYFCASSPLRLSGPANTGELFFGEGSRLTVL.

This chain connects TRBV6-1 to TRBJ2-1; D not certain. The CDR3 covers 15 residues. Germline-derived CDR1 and CDR2 are MNHNS and SASEGT. Between the trimmed V and J ends, which lost 6 bases and 0 bases, there was a span of 12 bases. In nucleotides, the CDR3 is TGTGCCAGCAGAAACCAACAGTTCTCCTACAATGAGCAGTTCTTC. It specifies CASRNQQFSYNEQFF.